The entry below describes one T cell receptor beta chain. There is no known antigen for this receptor. Base qualities are missing; no much larger clone stands one base away. V has 3 bases trimmed and J has 7 bases trimmed; junction bases matching no gene number 14. Including the terminal cysteine and phenylalanine, the CDR3 comprises 18 residues. Only the CDR3 portion is preserved as DNA: 54 bases, with reading frame beginning at the first base. CDR1 and CDR2 are drawn from the germline V gene: MGHDK, SYGVNS. The data stem from a study of blood T cell repertoires in COVID-19 (TCRdb year 2020). In terms of the full investigation: Samples covering the acute and convalescent phases of COVID-19 were provided by collaborators in the United States, Italy and Spain. The prospective study material was composed of cDNA or gDNA derived from T cells, B-cell-depleted T cells, or PBMCs. Subjects who had been exposed to COVID-19, were actively infected with it, or had recovered from it provided the deeply sampled blood TCRbeta repertoires that made up the dataset. The repertoires were released in a freely available public database intended as a resource for research on the immune response to SARS-CoV-2. Samples were obtained from the ongoing ImmuneRACE study (first 160 participants) and from about 1,300 subjects provided by 6 global collaborators. Nearly every sample came with metadata listing a de-identified subject ID, COVID-19 status, age in years and sex. Where available, HLA class I and class II types were obtained from metadata supplied by the sample provider rather than from assay-based typing. Study-level results and caveats: The quantity of clinical and demographic metadata differed by source and by participant and was supplied without curation.

The collaborating institutions used their own protocols to collect whole blood in K2EDTA tubes. For TCRbeta analysis, collaborators shipped samples in one of three forms: frozen whole blood, isolated PBMCs, or DNA extracted from either of those sample types. The immunoSEQ Assay, a bias-controlled multiplex PCR, was used to amplify TCRbeta CDR3 regions from genomic DNA. Processing in the source paper ran as follows. Within the assay, amplification of reference gene primers was used to estimate how many nucleated cells each sample contained. Sequence reads were collapsed and filtered to measure the absolute abundance of every unique TCRbeta CDR3 rearrangement. For each sample, productive Simpson clonality was calculated as the square root of Simpson's diversity index over productive rearrangements. TCRdb limited this immuneACCESS table to in-frame rearrangements with V and J called. A share of clones is missing; checked studies link under half to unresolved V genes, and the rest is unexplained. The DNA gave D and trimming, while V, J and clone size come from that table. The sample table holds fewer than 150,000 clones, of which roughly 88% were seen once. The top ten clones comprise about 1% of the sample.

Sequenced sample: peripheral blood. The V gene is TRBV25-1 and the J gene is TRBJ2-2, with 10 middle bases fitting TRBD2. The clonotype was recovered from a woman aged 45-59 years with active or convalescent COVID-19. CDR3 reads: CASSDRGAAGGRSGELFF. The nucleotide sequence reads TGTGCCAGCAGTGACCGAGGGGCAGCGGGAGGGCGTAGCGGGGAGCTGTTTTTT.